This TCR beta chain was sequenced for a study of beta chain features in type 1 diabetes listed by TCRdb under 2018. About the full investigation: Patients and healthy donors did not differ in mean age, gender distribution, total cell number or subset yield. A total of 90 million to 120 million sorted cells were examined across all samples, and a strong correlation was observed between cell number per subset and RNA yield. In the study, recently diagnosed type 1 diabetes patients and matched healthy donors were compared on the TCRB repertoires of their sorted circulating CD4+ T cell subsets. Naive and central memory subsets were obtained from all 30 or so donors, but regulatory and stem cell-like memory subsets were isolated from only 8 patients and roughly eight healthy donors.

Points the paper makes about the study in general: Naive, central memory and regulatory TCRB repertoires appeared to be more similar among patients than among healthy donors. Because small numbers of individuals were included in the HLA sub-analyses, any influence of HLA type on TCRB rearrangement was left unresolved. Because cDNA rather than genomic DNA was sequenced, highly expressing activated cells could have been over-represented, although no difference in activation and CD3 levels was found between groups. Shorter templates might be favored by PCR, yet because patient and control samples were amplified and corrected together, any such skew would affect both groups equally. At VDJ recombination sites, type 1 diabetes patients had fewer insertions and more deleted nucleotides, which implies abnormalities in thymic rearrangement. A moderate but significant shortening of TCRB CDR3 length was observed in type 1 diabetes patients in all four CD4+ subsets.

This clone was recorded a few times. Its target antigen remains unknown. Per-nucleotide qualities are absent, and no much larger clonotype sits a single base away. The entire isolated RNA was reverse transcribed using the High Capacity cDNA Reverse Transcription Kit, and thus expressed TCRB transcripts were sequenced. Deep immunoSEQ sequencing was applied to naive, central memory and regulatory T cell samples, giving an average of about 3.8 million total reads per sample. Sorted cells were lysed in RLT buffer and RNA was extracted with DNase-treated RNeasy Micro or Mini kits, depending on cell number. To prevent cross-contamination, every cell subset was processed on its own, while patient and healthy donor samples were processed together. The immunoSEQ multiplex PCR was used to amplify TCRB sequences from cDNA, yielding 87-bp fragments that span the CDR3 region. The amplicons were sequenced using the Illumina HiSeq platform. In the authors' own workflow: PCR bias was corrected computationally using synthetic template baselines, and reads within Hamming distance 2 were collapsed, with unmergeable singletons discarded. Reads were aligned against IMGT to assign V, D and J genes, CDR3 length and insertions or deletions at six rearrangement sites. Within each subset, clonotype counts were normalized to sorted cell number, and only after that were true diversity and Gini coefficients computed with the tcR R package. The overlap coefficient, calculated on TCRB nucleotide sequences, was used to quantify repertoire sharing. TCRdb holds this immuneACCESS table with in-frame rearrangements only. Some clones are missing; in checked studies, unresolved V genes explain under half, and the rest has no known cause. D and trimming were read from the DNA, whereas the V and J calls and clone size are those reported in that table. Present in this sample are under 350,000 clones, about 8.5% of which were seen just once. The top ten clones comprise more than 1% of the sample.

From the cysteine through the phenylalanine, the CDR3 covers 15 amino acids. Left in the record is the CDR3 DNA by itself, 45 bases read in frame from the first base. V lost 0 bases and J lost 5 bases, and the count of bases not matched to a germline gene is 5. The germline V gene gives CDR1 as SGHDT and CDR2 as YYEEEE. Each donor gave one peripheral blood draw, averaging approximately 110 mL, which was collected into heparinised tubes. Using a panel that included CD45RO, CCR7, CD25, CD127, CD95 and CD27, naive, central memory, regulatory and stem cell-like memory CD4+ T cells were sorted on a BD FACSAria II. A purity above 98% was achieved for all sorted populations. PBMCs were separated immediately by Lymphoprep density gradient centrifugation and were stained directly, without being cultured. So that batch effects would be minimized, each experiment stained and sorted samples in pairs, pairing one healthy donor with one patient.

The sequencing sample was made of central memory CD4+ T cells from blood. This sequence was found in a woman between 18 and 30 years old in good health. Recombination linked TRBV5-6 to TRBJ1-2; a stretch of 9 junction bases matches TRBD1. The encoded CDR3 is CASSLEGDRVYGYTF. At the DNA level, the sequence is TGTGCCAGCAGCTTGGAAGGGGACAGGGTGTATGGCTACACCTTC.